The next 28 T cell receptor beta chains were all read from a single sample in a study of follicular helper T cells after annual influenza vaccination. Stated time point: 2013-2014 season, 7 days after vaccination. The repertoire was sequenced with immunoSEQ multiplex PCR; TCRdb's copy has only in-frame clones and lacks some. The data show around 5,300 clones, with roughly 90% seen just once and 1.4% to 1.5% held by the top ten. Source: CXCR5+ CD38- circulating T follicular helper cells from blood, taken 7 days after influenza vaccination. Subset denoted: circulating Tfh, non-naive CD4+CXCR5+PD-1+ (ICOS+CD38+ or ICOS-CD38-). These TCRs come from an adult who received the influenza vaccine.

The chain carries TRBV13 and TRBJ2-7; 11 nucleotides match TRBD2. Germline trimming cut 5 bases from V and 5 bases from J; bases unmatched to any gene: 5. In germline, CDR1 is PRHDT, CDR2 FYEKMQ (reference sequence). This CDR3 has 14 residues. The CDR3 here is CASSPTSGGNEQYF. CDR3 nucleotides: TGTGCCAGCAGCCCCACTAGCGGGGGTAACGAGCAGTACTTC.

The chain links TRBV5-1 to TRBJ1-1; 7 bases are a match to TRBD1. CDR1 is SGHRS, CDR2 YFSETQ, per germline. V was pared by 4 bases and J by 5 bases, with 8 bases of the junction left unmatched. The CDR3 runs to 14 residues. Here the CDR3 DNA reads TGCGCCAGCAGCGGAGACAGGGTGAGGACTGAAGCTTTCTTT. Its protein is CASSGDRVRTEAFF.

This clone turned up a few times. This chain connects TRBV2 to TRBJ2-1, with 9 bases that match TRBD2. The CDR3 is 16 amino acids. Trimming removed 2 bases from V and 3 bases from J; junction bases left unmatched: 5. Germline CDR1 and CDR2: SNHLY and FYNNEI. CDR3 sequence reads: CASSERPSGNYNEQFF. The CDR3 DNA follows: TGTGCCAGCAGTGAACGTCCTAGCGGGAACTACAATGAGCAGTTCTTC.

To note about this clone: The sample holds other DNA sequences that translate to the same CDR3. This sequence joins TRBV5-4 and TRBJ2-1; D perhaps matches TRBD2 (6 bases). Germline CDR1 is SGHNT and CDR2 is YYREEE (reference sequence). The CDR3 has 14 amino acids. Trimming removed 0 bases from V and 6 bases from J, with 10 bases in between. The CDR3, as DNA: TGTGCCAGCAGCTTGGCGGGGGTTTTCAATGAGCAGTTCTTC. This translates into CASSLAGVFNEQFF.

On this clone itself: One junction end does not reproduce the germline sequence, and a read error may be involved. The chain couples TRBV7-7 to TRBJ2-5; a weak D match, TRBD1 (5 bases). The CDR3 runs 15 residues. Germline CDR1 SSHAT, CDR2 FNYEAQ (reference sequence). CDR3 loop: CASSLGARQQETQYF. In DNA form, the CDR3 reads TGTGCTAGCAGCTTAGGGGCGAGACAGCAAGAGACCCAGTACTTC. The complete variable domain, with remaining parts taken from reference TRBV7-7 and TRBJ2-5, reads GAGVSQSPRYKVTKRGQDVTLRCDPISSHATLYWYQQALGQGPEFLTYFNYEAQPDKSGLPSDRFSAERPEGSISTLTIQRTEQRDSAMYRCASSLGARQQETQYFGPGTRLLVL.

J is TRBJ2-7 and V is TRBV27; D not resolved. This CDR3 has 12 residues. Germline assignment: CDR1 MNHEY and CDR2 SMNVEV (reference sequence). V was clipped by 9 bases and J by 3 bases, with 12 bases between them. The CDR3 bases are TGTGCCAGTACTTCTCCCTTCTACGAGCAGTACTTC. The encoded protein is CASTSPFYEQYF.

The chain links TRBV29-1 to TRBJ2-7, with a tentative D call TRBD2 (6 bases). Trimming took 5 bases from V and 6 from J, leaving 20 bases between them. Germline V gene sequence: CDR1 SQVTM, CDR2 ANQGSEA. The CDR3 extends over 14 amino acids. The CDR3 protein is CSVWTPGGRGEQYF. CDR3 bases: TGCAGCGTTTGGACGCCGGGCGGGCGGGGCGAGCAGTACTTC.

Turning to this clone: The junction departs from germline at one end; a sequencing error may be responsible. This chain joins TRBV18 and TRBJ2-1; tentative D call: TRBD2 (6 bases). CDR1 and CDR2 from the germline V gene are KGHSH and LQKENI. The CDR3 is 17 amino acids. CDR3: CASSPVADGGTYNKQFF. The DNA of the CDR3 is TGTGCCAGCTCACCAGTGGCGGACGGTGGGACTTACAATAAGCAGTTCTTC.

The chain combines TRBV23-1 with TRBJ1-5; 7 positions match TRBD1. TRBV23-1 is classed as an ORF, of uncertain function. The CDR3 consists of 16 residues. Trimming removed 7 bases from V and 0 bases from J; junction bases left unmatched: 9. This CDR3 is CASKKGDRYSNQPQHF. The DNA for the CDR3 is TGCGCCAGCAAAAAAGGGGACAGATATAGCAATCAGCCCCAGCATTTT.

The CDR3 loop is CASSPVPGQGLGTNEQFF. The CDR3 DNA reads as TGTGCCAGCTCACCCGTCCCGGGACAGGGATTGGGCACAAATGAGCAGTTCTTC. The chain links TRBV18 to TRBJ2-1; 9 bases agree with TRBD1. The CDR3 covers 18 residues. J lost 7 bases, V lost 3 bases, and 16 bases had no gene match. Per the germline V gene, CDR1 is KGHSH and CDR2 is LQKENI.

The chain combines TRBV7-3 with TRBJ2-1, with TRBD2 matching 7 bases. The CDR3 sequence is 14 residues long. Trimming removed 5 bases from V and 7 bases from J; junction bases left unmatched: 8. The germline CDR1 and CDR2 sequences are SGHTA and FQGTGA. CDR3 loop: CASSPQRGGNEQFF. For the CDR3, the DNA is TGTGCCAGCAGCCCACAGCGGGGAGGGAATGAGCAGTTCTTC.

This rearrangement joins TRBV30 to TRBJ2-7; TRBD2 agrees at 10 bases. V dropped 5 bases and J dropped 4; count of bases not matched to a gene: 2. Germline CDR1 is GTSNPN and CDR2 is SVGIG (reference sequence). The CDR3 runs 12 residues. CDR3 residues: CAWGLAAYEQYF. In DNA form, the CDR3 reads TGTGCCTGGGGACTAGCGGCTTACGAGCAGTACTTC.

This chain joins TRBV7-9 and TRBJ2-2, with D perhaps matching TRBD2 (5 bases). This CDR3 contains 13 residues. CDR1 and CDR2 from the germline V gene are SEHNR and FQNEAQ (reference sequence). Deletions cut 6 bases from V and 1 base from J, with 6 bases between. CDR3 nucleotide sequence: TGTGCCAGCAGGGAGGTGAACACCGGGGAGCTGTTTTTT. Amino acid sequence: CASREVNTGELFF.

J is TRBJ2-1 and V is TRBV2, with 13 positions matching TRBD2. The V segment lost 9 bases and the J segment 0 bases; nucleotides outside the gene matches: 11. The CDR3 is made up of 18 amino acids. CDR1 is SNHLY, CDR2 FYNNEI, per germline. In DNA, the CDR3 is TGTGCCAGTACAGGGGGGACTAGCGGGGCAAGCTCCTACAATGAGCAGTTCTTC. Protein: CASTGGTSGASSYNEQFF.

This clone has just a few counts. V gene TRBV28 combines with J gene TRBJ1-6; D unclear. Germline-derived CDR1 and CDR2 are MDHEN and SYDVKM. Trimming took off 2 bases at V and 14 bases at J, with 13 bases between the two ends. The CDR3 spans 13 residues. CDR3 in amino acids: CASSLTEIQALHF. The CDR3 DNA reads TGTGCCAGCAGTTTAACTGAAATTCAGGCCCTCCACTTT.

V gene TRBV7-2 combines with J gene TRBJ1-6, with no clear D. This CDR3 region has 15 residues. Germline V gene lookup returns CDR1 SGHTA and CDR2 FQGNSA. The V end was cut by 1 base, the J end by 9 bases, with 13 bases between. Here the CDR3 reads CASSLGRVDSSPLHF. CDR3 DNA sequence: TGTGCCAGCAGCTTAGGGCGGGTGGATAGTTCACCCCTCCACTTT.

This clone was found once. V usage is TRBV27 and J usage is TRBJ1-5, with D possibly matching TRBD1 (6 bases). Germline V lookup: CDR1 MNHEY, CDR2 SMNVEV (reference sequence). V gave up 3 bases and J gave up 11 bases, with 14 bases separating them. The CDR3 sequence is 13 residues long. CDR3 amino acids: CASSFGGGQAQHF. CDR3 in DNA: TGTGCCAGCAGTTTTGGGGGGGGGCAGGCCCAGCATTTT.

Of note for this clone: The junction departs from germline at one end; a sequencing error may be responsible. This chain links TRBV19 with TRBJ2-7, with TRBD1 matching 8 bases. This CDR3 comprises 11 residues. Germline CDR1 LNHDA, CDR2 SQIVND (reference sequence). The CDR3 DNA sequence: TGTGCCAGTAGTGTCAGGGGGCGCAAGGGCTTC. Its translation is CASSVRGRKGF.

The J gene is TRBJ2-7, the V gene TRBV27; D call uncertain. The germline V and J ends were trimmed by 4 bases and 9 bases, with 19 bases remaining between them. This CDR3 has 14 residues. Germline V gives CDR1 MNHEY, CDR2 SMNVEV (reference sequence). The CDR3 DNA sequence: TGTGCCAGCAGTTCTCAAGCCCGGAGCATGGTGCAGTACTTC. This translates into CASSSQARSMVQYF.

This clone has only a few counts. This chain joins TRBV10-3 and TRBJ1-4, with 9 positions matching TRBD1. CDR1 is ENHRY, CDR2 SYGVKD, per germline. This CDR3 spans 14 amino acids. V shed 7 bases, J shed 7 bases, and the junction held 7 bases outside the gene matches. The chain's CDR3 is CAINDDRGSEKLFF. Here the CDR3 DNA reads TGTGCCATCAACGACGACAGGGGGAGTGAAAAACTGTTTTTT.

The genes are TRBV5-4 and TRBJ2-5; 15 bases fit TRBD2. From germline, CDR1 is SGHNT and CDR2 YYREEE (reference sequence). The CDR3 runs 17 residues. The trim removed 4 bases at V and 2 bases at J, leaving 6 bases unmatched. The CDR3 coding sequence is TGTGCCAGCAGCCTAGGGACTAGCGGGAGGCTACAAGAGACCCAGTACTTC. Protein: CASSLGTSGRLQETQYF. Filled out from reference TRBV5-4 and TRBJ2-5, the complete variable domain reads ETGVTQSPTHLIKTRGQQVTLRCSSQSGHNTVSWYQQALGQGPQFIFQYYREEENGRGNFPPRFSGLQFPNYSSELNVNALELDDSALYLCASSLGTSGRLQETQYFGPGTRLLVL.

The chain is built from TRBV6-6 and TRBJ2-2; tentative D call: TRBD1 (6 bases). The CDR3 is 13 amino acids. The V end lost 7 bases, the J end lost 6 bases, and 12 bases lay between the germline ends. Germline CDR1 and CDR2: MNHNY and SVGAGI (reference sequence). DNA for the CDR3: TGTGCCAGCAACGAAGGGGGATCCGGGGAGCTGTTTTTT. Translating gives CASNEGGSGELFF.

This clone was seen once. The CDR3 nucleotides are TGTGCCAGCAGCCCCGGGCTAGCGGGCAACGAGCAGTACTTC. This encodes CASSPGLAGNEQYF. J is TRBJ2-7 and V is TRBV7-2; TRBD2 aligns across 8 bases. The germline V gene encodes CDR1 SGHTA and CDR2 FQGNSA. With V trimmed by 5 bases and J by 5 bases, 8 bases remained unmatched. This CDR3 comprises 14 residues. Full variable domain (missing parts from reference TRBV7-2 and TRBJ2-7): GAGVSQSPSNKVTEKGKDVELRCDPISGHTALYWYRQSLGQGLEFLIYFQGNSAPDKSGLPSDRFSAERTGGSVSTLTIQRTQQEDSAVYLCASSPGLAGNEQYFGPGTRLTVT.

The rearrangement links TRBV6-1 to TRBJ1-4, with 8 nucleotides matching TRBD1. Trimming at V came to 5 bases and at J to 7 bases, leaving 6 bases not matched to a gene. The CDR3 covers 14 residues. Germline CDR1 and CDR2: MNHNS and SASEGT. The chain's CDR3 is CASSLDRGGEKLFF. CDR3 coding DNA: TGTGCCAGCAGTTTAGACAGGGGAGGTGAAAAACTGTTTTTT.

The chain uses TRBV7-9 and TRBJ2-7; no clear D. V was clipped by 5 bases and J by 0 bases, with 2 bases between them. Germline assignment: CDR1 SEHNR and CDR2 FQNEAQ (reference sequence). The CDR3 consists of 11 residues. The CDR3 coding sequence is TGTGCCAGCAGCCACTCCTACGAGCAGTACTTC. Translating gives CASSHSYEQYF.

The V call is TRBV6-5, the J call TRBJ2-3, with a possible D match to TRBD2 (6 bases). The germline V and J ends were trimmed by 6 bases and 2 bases, with 12 bases remaining between them. The CDR3 sequence is 14 residues long. Germline CDR1 MNHEY, CDR2 SVGAGI. The DNA for the CDR3 is TGTGCCAGCAGCCCTGTGCGGGACACAGATACGCAGTATTTT. This codes for CASSPVRDTDTQYF.

This clone was counted a single time. The chain combines TRBV19 with TRBJ2-3; 7 bases agree with TRBD2. CDR1 LNHDA and CDR2 SQIVND come from the germline V gene (reference sequence). The CDR3 is 12 amino acids. V lost 9 bases and J lost 2; bases outside the gene matches: 2. CDR3: CARAGFTDTQYF. The CDR3 DNA sequence: TGTGCCAGAGCGGGGTTCACAGATACGCAGTATTTT.

This clone was seen once. The genes are TRBV19 and TRBJ2-2; tentatively, D is TRBD1 (7 bases). The V and J ends lost 3 bases and 3 bases respectively, with 11 bases between them. Germline V CDR1 and CDR2: LNHDA, SQIVND (reference sequence). The CDR3 loop spans 15 amino acids. CDR3 nucleotides: TGTGCCAGTAGTATTGGCAGGGGGGACACCGGGGAGCTGTTTTTT. Its protein is CASSIGRGDTGELFF.